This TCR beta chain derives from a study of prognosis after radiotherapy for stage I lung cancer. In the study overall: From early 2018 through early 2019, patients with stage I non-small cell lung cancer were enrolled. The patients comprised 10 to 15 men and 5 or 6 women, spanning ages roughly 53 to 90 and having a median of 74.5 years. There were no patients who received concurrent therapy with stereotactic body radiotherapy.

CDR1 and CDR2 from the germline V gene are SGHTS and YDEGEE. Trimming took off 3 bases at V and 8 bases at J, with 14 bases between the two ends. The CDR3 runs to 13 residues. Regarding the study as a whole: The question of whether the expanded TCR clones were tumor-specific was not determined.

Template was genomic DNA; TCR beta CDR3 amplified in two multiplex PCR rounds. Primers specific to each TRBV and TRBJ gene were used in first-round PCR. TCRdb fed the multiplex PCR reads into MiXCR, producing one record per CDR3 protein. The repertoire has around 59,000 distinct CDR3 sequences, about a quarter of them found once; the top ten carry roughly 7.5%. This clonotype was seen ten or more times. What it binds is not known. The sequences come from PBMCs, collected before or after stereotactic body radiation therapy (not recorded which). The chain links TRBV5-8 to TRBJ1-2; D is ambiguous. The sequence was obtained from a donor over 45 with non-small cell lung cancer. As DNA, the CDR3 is TGTGCCAGCAGCTCTCGGCAGCCTTGGGGCTACACCTTC. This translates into CASSSRQPWGYTF.